These 19 T cell receptor beta chains were sequenced from one sample in a study of regulatory dendritic cells for organ transplantation. Antigens of these TCRs are unknown. Some clones are missing from TCRdb's copy, which holds only in-frame ones; the method was immunoSEQ multiplex PCR. Of 8,000 or so clones listed, 65% to 70% were seen once; the top ten hold about 4%. CFSE-labeled sorted T cells met regulatory or mature dendritic cells for more than four days. Specimen: memory CD4+ T cells from blood cultured with dendritic cells. Subset indicated: CD45RO+ memory T cells. The origin of the receptors is a human donor in good health.

This clone has only one observation. The rearrangement uses TRBV9 and TRBJ2-7; D is possibly TRBD2 (6 bases). The germline CDR1 and CDR2 sequences are SGDLS and YYNGEE. This CDR3 has 13 residues. V dropped 4 bases and J dropped 7 bases, with 15 bases sitting between them. The CDR3 is CASSLDGGGEQYF. The CDR3 DNA sequence: TGTGCCAGCAGCCTGGACGGGGGAGGAGAGCAGTACTTC.

This clone was detected only a few times. The chain carries TRBV6-7 and TRBJ1-6; D may be TRBD1 (6 bases). TRBV6-7 is placed among ORFs of uncertain function. V was pared by 11 bases and J by 5 bases, with 16 bases between. The CDR3 is 14 residues long. CDR3 nucleotide sequence: TGTGCCGGAGCCCGGACAGACAATAATTCACCCCTCCACTTT. It is translated as CAGARTDNNSPLHF.

In its sample, this clone was seen a few times. The chain couples TRBV7-8 to TRBJ2-1; a possible D gene is TRBD2 (6 bases). The CDR3 is 14 amino acids. Germline values: CDR1 SGHVS, CDR2 FQNEAQ. V lost 6 bases and J 7 bases, leaving 16 bases between the germline ends. CDR3 residues: CASRPETGLNEQFF. The CDR3 coding sequence is TGTGCCAGCAGGCCAGAGACGGGACTGAATGAGCAGTTCTTC.

This chain uses TRBV7-2 with TRBJ1-4, with 7 positions matching TRBD1. V lost 1 base to trimming and J lost 5 bases; unmatched junction nucleotides: 4. Germline loops: CDR1 SGHTA, CDR2 FQGNSA. This CDR3 spans 15 amino acids. The CDR3 reads CASSLEGRGNEKLFF. Here the CDR3 DNA reads TGTGCCAGCAGCTTAGAAGGCAGGGGGAATGAAAAACTGTTTTTT.

This chain links TRBV5-4 with TRBJ1-4; TRBD1 agrees at 9 bases. Germline CDR1 SGHNT, CDR2 YYREEE (reference sequence). This CDR3 contains 15 residues. V lost 4 bases to trimming and J lost 2 bases; unmatched junction nucleotides: 3. The CDR3 DNA sequence: TGTGCCAGCAGCGCGGGACAGGGTACTAATGAAAAACTGTTTTTT. Translating gives CASSAGQGTNEKLFF.

This chain links TRBV19 with TRBJ2-1; TRBD2 agrees at 14 bases. The germline gives CDR1 LNHDA, CDR2 SQIVND (reference sequence). Germline trimming cut 4 bases from V and 12 bases from J; bases unmatched to any gene: 8. The CDR3 loop spans 15 amino acids. The CDR3 DNA reads as TGTGCCAGTAGTACACGACTAGCGGGGGGGTACGGGCAGTTCTTC. Its protein product is CASSTRLAGGYGQFF. Together with reference TRBV19 and TRBJ2-1, the CDR3 gives the full variable domain: DGGITQSPKYLFRKEGQNVTLSCEQNLNHDAMYWYRQDPGQGLRLIYYSQIVNDFQKGDIAEGYSVSREKKESFPLTVTSAQKNPTAFYLCASSTRLAGGYGQFFGPGTRLTVL.

In this sample, this clone is medium-sized (0.01 to 0.1%). The V call is TRBV6-5, the J call TRBJ2-7; D not certain. Germline V gene lookup returns CDR1 MNHEY and CDR2 SVGAGI. Trimming took off 3 bases at V and 0 bases at J, with 9 bases between the two ends. This CDR3 has 14 residues. CDR3 sequence (DNA): TGTGCCAGCAGTTATTCCCAGGCCTCCTACGAGCAGTACTTC. This codes for CASSYSQASYEQYF.

The rearrangement links TRBV9 to TRBJ2-7; TRBD1 aligns across 8 bases. Germline CDR1 reads SGDLS; CDR2 reads YYNGEE. V shed 4 bases and J 4 bases; nucleotides not matched to a gene: 13. The CDR3 runs 16 residues. CDR3 sequence reads: CASSLGTGQDSYEQYF. The CDR3 DNA reads as TGTGCCAGCAGCCTGGGAACGGGACAGGACTCGTACGAGCAGTACTTC.

This chain joins TRBV10-2 and TRBJ1-2, with 11 positions matching TRBD1. CDR1 is WSHSY and CDR2 is SAAADI in the germline V gene. The CDR3 extends over 17 amino acids. Trimming removed 2 bases from V and 4 bases from J; junction bases left unmatched: 9. CDR3 coding DNA: TGCGCCAGCAGTGAGCCGTGGGGGACAGGGGGAGTCTATGGCTACACCTTC. Translation: CASSEPWGTGGVYGYTF.

The chain uses TRBV6-5 and TRBJ1-2; D is unresolved. Germline V gene sequence: CDR1 MNHEY, CDR2 SVGAGI. V shed 2 bases and J shed 3 bases, with 7 bases lying between them. The CDR3 extends over 13 amino acids. The CDR3 is CASSYPSYYGYTF. The CDR3 nucleotides are TGTGCCAGCAGTTACCCCTCTTACTATGGCTACACCTTC.

This clone occurred a few times. V and J are TRBV5-4 and TRBJ1-2, with 9 bases aligning to TRBD1. This CDR3 comprises 13 residues. V was pared by 6 bases and J by 8 bases, with 8 bases of the junction left unmatched. Germline CDR1 reads SGHNT; CDR2 reads YYREEE (reference sequence). CDR3 nucleotides: TGTGCCAGCACGAGGACAGGGGATGGGGGCTACACCTTC. Translating it yields CASTRTGDGGYTF. The variable domain in full, completed from reference TRBV5-4 and TRBJ1-2, reads ETGVTQSPTHLIKTRGQQVTLRCSSQSGHNTVSWYQQALGQGPQFIFQYYREEENGRGNFPPRFSGLQFPNYSSELNVNALELDDSALYLCASTRTGDGGYTFGSGTRLTVV.

This chain links TRBV5-1 with TRBJ2-3; 8 bases align to TRBD1. V lost 5 bases, J lost 1 base, and 6 bases stayed unmatched. Per the germline V gene, CDR1 is SGHRS and CDR2 is YFSETQ. The CDR3 has 15 amino acids. CDR3 sequence reads: CASRGQAAGTDTQYF. DNA for the CDR3: TGCGCCAGCAGGGGACAGGCCGCCGGCACAGATACGCAGTATTTT.

This sequence joins TRBV9 and TRBJ2-5, with 7 bases identical to TRBD1. The CDR3 totals 15 residues. Germline CDR1 and CDR2: SGDLS and YYNGEE. Unmatched junction bases numbered 6, after V lost 3 bases and J lost 1 base. DNA for the CDR3: TGTGCCAGCAGCGCTGCCGGGACAGTCCAAGAGACCCAGTACTTC. Translation: CASSAAGTVQETQYF. The whole variable domain, remainder taken from reference TRBV9 and TRBJ2-5, is DSGVTQTPKHLITATGQRVTLRCSPRSGDLSVYWYQQSLDQGLQFLIQYYNGEERAKGNILERFSAQQFPDLHSELNLSSLELGDSALYFCASSAAGTVQETQYFGPGTRLLVL.

This clone was detected only a few times. This rearrangement joins TRBV5-4 to TRBJ1-2; TRBD1 aligns across 7 bases. Germline assignment: CDR1 SGHNT and CDR2 YYREEE (reference sequence). The CDR3 is 14 amino acids. V gave up 0 bases and J gave up 5 bases; unmatched junction bases: 4. Here the CDR3 reads CASSLVGTAYGYTF. DNA of the CDR3: TGTGCCAGCAGCTTGGTCGGGACAGCTTATGGCTACACCTTC.

This chain uses TRBV6-5 with TRBJ1-2; 7 nucleotides align to TRBD1. CDR1 is MNHEY, CDR2 SVGAGI, per germline. CDR3 length: 13 residues. Trimming removed 6 bases from V and 3 bases from J; junction bases left unmatched: 4. The CDR3 DNA is TGTGCCAGCAGCACGGGACAGTACTATGGCTACACCTTC. Its translation is CASSTGQYYGYTF.

Here the CDR3 DNA reads TGTGCCAGCAGTGAACCGGGACAGGGTAACTATGGCTACACCTTC. This sequence encodes CASSEPGQGNYGYTF. The V call is TRBV6-1, the J call TRBJ1-2, with 9 bases that match TRBD1. Germline CDR1 is MNHNS and CDR2 is SASEGT. After removal of 2 bases from V and 1 base from J, the junction contained 2 bases not matched to a gene. There are 15 residues in the CDR3.

The genes are TRBV6-1 and TRBJ2-7; tentatively, D is TRBD1 (6 bases). The germline CDR1 and CDR2 sequences are MNHNS and SASEGT. The CDR3 has 14 amino acids. V was cut by 4 bases and J by 2 bases, with 12 bases left in between. CDR3 loop: CASSVARGTYEQYF. The CDR3 nucleotides read TGTGCCAGCAGTGTGGCCAGGGGTACCTACGAGCAGTACTTC.

V gene TRBV6-5 combines with J gene TRBJ1-4, with D tentatively TRBD1 (6 bases). Looked up from germline, CDR1 is MNHEY and CDR2 is SVGAGI. V lost 2 bases and J 11 bases, leaving 15 bases between the germline ends. This CDR3 contains 14 residues. This chain's CDR3 is CASSYEEGQGKLFF. CDR3 DNA: TGTGCCAGCAGTTACGAAGAGGGGCAGGGGAAACTGTTTTTT.

V and J are TRBV7-2 and TRBJ1-4; D gene uncertain. The CDR3 consists of 16 residues. Germline V gene data show CDR1 as SGHTA and CDR2 as FQGNSA. Deletions cut 1 base from V and 0 bases from J, with 9 bases between. The CDR3 DNA sequence: TGTGCCAGCAGCTTAGGTTGGCACGCAACTAATGAAAAACTGTTTTTT. This gives the protein CASSLGWHATNEKLFF.